Here is one T cell receptor beta chain with its context. The antigen this receptor binds is unknown. Base qualities are not at hand, and no much larger clone is one base apart. These data belong to a study of CD8 T cells in ankylosing spondylitis (dated by TCRdb to 2015 to 2018). Some background on the complete study: The study set out to find disease-linked TCR variants by profiling T cell receptor beta repertoires in ankylosing spondylitis patients and healthy donors. Samples of peripheral blood were taken, and for ankylosing spondylitis patients, synovial fluid was collected as well. In total, the full study cohort was made up of 95 to 110 healthy donors and 25 to 30 ankylosing spondylitis patients.

What the authors observed across the whole study: A TCR beta motif made up of several highly homologous amino acid variants appeared to be characteristic of blood from ankylosing spondylitis patients. Some of the motif variants had been reported before in the synovial fluid and blood of reactive arthritis patients, a finding that suggests common disease-initiation mechanisms. Significant enrichment of the disease-linked clones was reported in matched synovial fluid samples from ankylosing spondylitis patients. The disease-linked clones had a CD8+ phenotype and were found at relatively low frequencies in peripheral blood.

Sequencing used an Illumina HiSeq 2500. Quantitative 5'-RACE with molecular barcodes was the method used to prepare the TCR beta libraries. The authors processed their data as follows. A new computational method, built on a probabilistic model of VDJ rearrangement, was used to identify disease-linked TCR variants. TCRdb trimmed the raw reads at Q25, called clones with MiXCR and kept productive beta chains. Each entry merges the rows of one CDR3 protein and shows their most common DNA and genes. The V and J calls and clone size come from TCRdb's table, not from the authors' own analysis. This sample has 700,000 to 1,000,000 distinct CDR3 sequences in its table, and approximately 12% of those were observed once. The ten largest make up under 0.6% of the sample. The germline V gene encodes CDR1 SGHRS and CDR2 YFSETQ. A distance of 21 bases separates the germline ends of V and J, which lose 5 bases and 7 bases respectively. From the cysteine through the phenylalanine, the CDR3 covers 15 amino acids. The sequence is cut down to CDR3 DNA, 45 bases in frame from base 1.

The sequenced sample consisted of blood, either unsorted or a sorted T cell fraction (not recorded which). The clonotype comes from a male donor with ankylosing spondylitis. The chain is encoded by TRBV5-1 joined to TRBJ1-1; the D gene is perhaps TRBD1, from 5 matching bases. The DNA is as follows: TGCGCCAGCAGACTTTCCCCGTCACAGGCAAATGAAGCTTTCTTT. Its protein is CASRLSPSQANEAFF.